The present TCR beta chain was sequenced within a study of CD8 T cells in ankylosing spondylitis. TCRdb itself ran the 5' RACE reads through MiXCR, one entry per CDR3 protein. Among fewer than 250,000 distinct CDR3 sequences listed, roughly 32% were seen once. Study-wide results and caveats: Disease-associated clones were reportedly significantly overrepresented in matched ankylosing spondylitis synovial fluid.

CDR1 is MNHNS and CDR2 is SASEGT in the germline V gene. The CDR3 sequence is 14 residues long. The V segment lost 5 bases and the J segment 1 base; nucleotides outside the gene matches: 3. Details on this clonotype: No antigen is known for it.

This receptor was taken from a male donor with ankylosing spondylitis or in good health (not recorded which). Sequenced material: blood, either unsorted or a sorted T cell fraction (not recorded which). V and J are TRBV6-1 and TRBJ2-5, with 8 bases that match TRBD1. CDR3 bases: TGTGCCAGCAGTAGGGGACAGGCCCAAGAGACCCAGTACTTC. It yields the protein CASSRGQAQETQYF.